One TCR beta chain is described in this entry. Its antigen remains unidentified. Base qualities are not provided; no much larger clone lies one nucleotide away. CDR1 and CDR2 were assigned from the germline V gene as MRHNA and SNTAGT. There are 13 amino acids in the CDR3, from cysteine to phenylalanine inclusive. Here the CDR3 DNA is all that survives: 39 bases in frame from base 1. V drops 3 bases and J drops 0 bases, leaving 5 bases in between. This sample stems from a study of blood T cell repertoires in COVID-19 (dated by TCRdb to 2019 to 2021). Background on the whole study: The collaborator samples originated in the United States, Italy and Spain and spanned the acute and convalescent phases of COVID-19. The samples were drawn from two sources: the first 160 participants of the ongoing ImmuneRACE study, and 950 to 1,500 subjects contributed by 6 global collaborators. A de-identified subject ID, COVID-19 status, age in years and sex were almost always included in the sample metadata. HLA class I and class II types, where available, came from metadata supplied by the sample provider rather than from assay-based typing. The repertoires were released in a freely available public database meant as a resource for research on the immune response to SARS-CoV-2. Deeply sampled blood TCRbeta repertoires from subjects exposed to, actively infected with, or recovered from COVID-19 were included in the dataset. The material from the prospective study consisted of cDNA or gDNA derived from T cells, B-cell-depleted T cells, or PBMCs.

Beyond this particular receptor, the publication reports: Clinical and demographic metadata were provided uncurated, with the amount varying by source and participant.

Another Seattle source contributed samples from volunteer blood donors who had recovered from COVID-19. The collaborating institutions used their own protocols to collect whole blood in K2EDTA tubes. For TCRbeta analysis, collaborator samples were shipped as frozen whole blood, as isolated PBMCs, or as DNA extracted from either sample type. TCRbeta CDR3 regions were amplified from genomic DNA by means of the immunoSEQ Assay, a bias-controlled multiplex PCR. Per the original workflow: The number of nucleated cells in each sample was estimated by amplification of reference gene primers within the assay. To quantify the absolute abundance of each unique TCRbeta CDR3 rearrangement, sequence reads were collapsed and filtered. For each sample, productive Simpson clonality was calculated by taking the square root of Simpson's diversity index across productive rearrangements. Drawn from immuneACCESS, this table holds only the in-frame rearrangements with V and J called that TCRdb kept. Clones are partly lost; checked studies trace under half to an unresolved V gene and leave the rest unexplained. The V and J calls and clone size are taken from that table; D and trimming were inferred from the DNA. This sample is represented by about 190,000 clones; 70% to 90% of them were singletons. Approximately 5.6% of the sample is taken by the ten largest.

The sequence is built from TRBV6-4 and TRBJ1-2, and the D gene may be TRBD1, 5 bases matching. The clonotype comes from a woman aged 40 to 55 who had recovered from COVID-19. Sequencing was done on a sample of peripheral blood. The CDR3 here reads CASSEQANYGYTF. The bases are TGTGCCAGCAGTGAACAGGCTAACTATGGCTACACCTTC.